The clone carrying this T cell receptor beta chain has only a few counts. Trimming removed 5 bases at V and 4 bases at J, with 6 bases between. The CDR3 consists of 12 residues. The sample comes from a study of T-cell memory formation after mild COVID-19. Each CDR3 protein gets one entry after TCRdb re-called the 5' RACE reads with MiXCR. The repertoire consists of 300,000 or so distinct CDR3 sequences, with about 16% occurring once and the leading ten covering roughly 25%. The receptor comes from a man between 18 and 29 years old who had mild COVID-19 (a few samples of this study predate the infection). Cell type and time point are not known. The V call is TRBV12-3 or TRBV12-4, the J call TRBJ1-5; D is unclear. The sequencing input was PBMCs or a T cell subset sorted from them (not recorded which). CDR3 sequence: CASSPRNQPQHF. In DNA form, the CDR3 reads TGTGCCAGCAGTCCCCGGAATCAGCCCCAGCATTTT.